These 11 T cell receptor beta chains share one sample of origin, sequenced in a study of T cell responses to AZD1222 COVID-19 vaccine. Measured with immunoSEQ multiplex PCR; TCRdb has only the in-frame clones, and not every one. The sample includes some 100,000 clones, about 83% of them seen just once. The input for sequencing was peripheral blood, taken on day 0 of AZD1222 vaccination. Source of these receptors: an adult in good health.

This clone was counted once. The chain uses TRBV28 and TRBJ2-2, with D perhaps matching TRBD2 (7 bases). The CDR3 covers 17 residues. The germline V gene has CDR1 MDHEN and CDR2 SYDVKM. Trimming pared 6 bases from V and 4 bases from J, leaving 21 bases between. The CDR3 here is CASSHPKGGISTGELFF. The CDR3 nucleotides read TGTGCCAGCAGCCACCCGAAGGGGGGGATTAGCACCGGGGAGCTGTTTTTT.

The genes are TRBV18 and TRBJ1-5; 9 nucleotides align to TRBD1. Germline CDR1 and CDR2: KGHSH and LQKENI. This CDR3 is built from 15 residues. Unmatched junction bases numbered 7, after V lost 3 bases and J lost 7 bases. CDR3 in DNA: TGTGCCAGCTCACCCGGGACAGGGATTGACCAGCCCCAGCATTTT. It specifies CASSPGTGIDQPQHF.

This chain connects TRBV14 to TRBJ2-3; TRBD2 matches at 11 bases. CDR3 length: 16 amino acids. Germline V gives CDR1 SGHDN, CDR2 FVKESK. Trimming removed 6 bases from V and 5 bases from J; junction bases left unmatched: 10. CDR3 DNA sequence: TGTGCCAGCAGTCGAGGGACTAGCGGAGGGGGAGATACGCAGTATTTT. Its protein is CASSRGTSGGGDTQYF.

This chain links TRBV7-9 with TRBJ1-5; 10 nucleotides align to TRBD1. The V gene's germline CDR1 is SEHNR and CDR2 FQNEAQ (reference sequence). Unmatched junction bases numbered 6, after V lost 4 bases and J lost 6 bases. The CDR3 sequence is 15 residues long. The DNA of the CDR3 is TGTGCCAGCAGCTCCGGGACAGGGGTCCTTCAGCCCCAGCATTTT. Amino acid sequence: CASSSGTGVLQPQHF.

This clone was recorded only once. The chain recombines TRBV5-6 with TRBJ1-5, with TRBD1 matching 10 bases. V shed 3 bases and J 6 bases; nucleotides not matched to a gene: 6. The CDR3 runs 15 residues. Germline V gene sequence: CDR1 SGHDT, CDR2 YYEEEE. CDR3 residues: CASSSRTGGSQPQHF. CDR3 sequence (DNA): TGTGCCAGCAGCTCGAGGACAGGGGGGAGTCAGCCCCAGCATTTT.

CDR3 DNA: TGTGCCAGCAGTTGGGCTGCTTCACCCCTCCACTTT. This gives the protein CASSWAASPLHF. The rearrangement uses TRBV6-2 or TRBV6-3 and TRBJ1-6; D remains unclear. This CDR3 contains 12 residues. Germline V gene sequence: CDR1 MNHEY, CDR2 SVGEGT. V was cut by 4 bases and J by 9 bases, with 7 bases left in between.

The chain couples TRBV4-3 to TRBJ1-5; D is possibly TRBD1 (5 bases). V lost 0 bases to trimming and J lost 7 bases, with 13 bases between them. Germline V CDR1 and CDR2: LGHNA, YSLEER. The CDR3 has 15 amino acids. The CDR3 DNA reads TGCGCCAGCAGCCAAGACCCAGGGAAAAGACAGCCCCAGCATTTT. Protein: CASSQDPGKRQPQHF.

V gene TRBV7-6 combines with J gene TRBJ2-7, with D hard to call. V lost 6 bases to trimming and J lost 7 bases, with 7 bases between them. This CDR3 contains 10 residues. From germline, CDR1 is SGHVS and CDR2 FNYEAQ. The CDR3 is CASSWEEQYF. The CDR3 region has the DNA TGTGCCAGCAGTTGGGAAGAGCAGTACTTC. The full variable domain, rest sourced from reference TRBV7-6 and TRBJ2-7, is GAGVSQSPRYKVTKRGQDVALRCDPISGHVSLYWYRQALGQGPEFLTYFNYEAQQDKSGLPNDRFSAERPEGSISTLTIQRTEQRDSAMYRCASSWEEQYFGPGTRLTVT.

V usage is TRBV29-1 and J usage is TRBJ2-5; 11 bases align to TRBD1. J lost 5 bases, V lost 5 bases, and 10 bases had no gene match. In germline, CDR1 is SQVTM, CDR2 ANQGSEA. This CDR3 is built from 15 residues. CDR3 sequence (DNA): TGCAGCGTTCGGGGGACAGGGGGTTTGTCGGAGACCCAGTACTTC. Translation gives CSVRGTGGLSETQYF. Full variable domain (missing parts from reference TRBV29-1 and TRBJ2-5): SAVISQKPSRDICQRGTSLTIQCQVDSQVTMMFWYRQQPGQSLTLIATANQGSEATYESGFVIDKFPISRPNLTFSTLTVSNMSPEDSSIYLCSVRGTGGLSETQYFGPGTRLLVL.

This rearrangement joins TRBV11-2 to TRBJ2-1; D is uncertain. V was trimmed by 1 base and J by 5 bases, leaving 6 bases between them. This CDR3 region has 13 residues. Looked up from germline, CDR1 is SGHAT and CDR2 is FQNNGV. The CDR3 sequence is CASSLALNNEQFF. In nucleotides, the CDR3 is TGTGCCAGCAGCTTAGCTCTAAACAATGAGCAGTTCTTC.

This clone appeared a single time. This chain links TRBV5-1 with TRBJ1-6; 7 bases agree with TRBD1. Germline loops: CDR1 SGHRS, CDR2 YFSETQ. The trim removed 0 bases at V and 0 bases at J, leaving 12 bases unmatched. The CDR3 is made up of 20 amino acids. For the CDR3, the DNA is TGCGCCAGCAGCTTGGATACGGCGGGGACAGTCAGCTCCTATAATTCACCCCTCCACTTT. Translation: CASSLDTAGTVSSYNSPLHF.